This T cell receptor (beta chain) was identified in a study of post-analysis software for immune sequencing data. Overall study findings and caveats: Five or six TRBV segments, including TRBV5-6, TRBV5-1 and TRBV20-1, were more frequent in patients than controls. Under the F measure, samples that were prepared in one batch clustered strongly together. Controls had significantly higher normalized Chao1 diversity than multiple sclerosis patients.

Looked up from germline, CDR1 is SQVTM and CDR2 is ANQGSEA. Trimming at V came to 0 bases and at J to 2 bases, leaving 7 bases not matched to a gene. The CDR3 has 17 amino acids. As for this clonotype: Its antigen is unknown.

The TCR beta cDNA libraries carried unique molecular identifiers. TCRdb fed the PCR reads into MiXCR, producing one record per CDR3 protein. The sample includes approximately 730,000 distinct CDR3 sequences, 40% to 55% of them seen just once. The sequenced sample was blood. The chain uses TRBV29-1 and TRBJ2-3, with 11 bases identical to TRBD1. This sequence was found in a girl aged 10 to 17 with multiple sclerosis. CDR3 sequence (DNA): TGCAGCGTTGAAGAGAGGGACAGGGGGAAAAACACAGATACGCAGTATTTT. Amino acids: CSVEERDRGKNTDTQYF.